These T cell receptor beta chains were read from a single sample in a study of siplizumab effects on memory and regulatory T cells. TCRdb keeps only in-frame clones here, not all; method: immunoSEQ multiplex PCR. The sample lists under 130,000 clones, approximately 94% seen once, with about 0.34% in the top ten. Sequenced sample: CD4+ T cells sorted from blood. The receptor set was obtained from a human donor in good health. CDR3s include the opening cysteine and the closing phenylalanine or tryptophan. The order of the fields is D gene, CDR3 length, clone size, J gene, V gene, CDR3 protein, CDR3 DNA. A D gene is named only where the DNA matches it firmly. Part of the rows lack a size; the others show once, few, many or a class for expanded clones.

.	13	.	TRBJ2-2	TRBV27	CASSPHRQLELFF	TGTGCCAGCAGTCCCCACAGGCAGTTGGAGCTGTTTTTT
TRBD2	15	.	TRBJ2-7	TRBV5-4	CASSLAGTSGRALYF	TGTGCCAGCAGCTTGGCCGGGACTAGCGGGAGGGCCCTGTACTTC
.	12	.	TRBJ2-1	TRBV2	CASSNQYNEQFF	TGTGCCAGCAGTAATCAGTACAATGAGCAGTTCTTC
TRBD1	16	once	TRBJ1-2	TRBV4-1	CASSQQFYRGDYGYTF	TGCGCCAGCAGCCAACAATTTTACAGGGGAGACTATGGCTACACCTTC
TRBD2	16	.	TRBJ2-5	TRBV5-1	CASSLAGTSGVETQYF	TGCGCCAGCAGCTTGGCCGGGACTAGCGGCGTGGAGACCCAGTACTTC
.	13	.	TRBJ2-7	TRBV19	CASSVAASYEQYF	TGTGCCAGTAGTGTAGCGGCTTCCTACGAGCAGTACTTC
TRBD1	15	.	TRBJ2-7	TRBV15	CATSLQTGYSYEQYF	TGTGCCACCAGCTTACAGACAGGGTATAGCTACGAGCAGTACTTC
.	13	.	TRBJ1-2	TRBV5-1	CASSLDRDYGYTF	TGCGCCAGCAGCTTGGACAGGGACTATGGCTACACCTTC
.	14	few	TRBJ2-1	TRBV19	CASSIGLARNEQFF	TGTGCCAGTAGTATCGGGCTAGCTCGCAATGAGCAGTTCTTC
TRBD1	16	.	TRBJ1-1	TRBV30	CAWSVRLGRGGTEAFF	TGTGCCTGGAGTGTACGCCTTGGCAGGGGGGGCACTGAAGCTTTCTTT
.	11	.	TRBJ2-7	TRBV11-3	CASSILYEQYF	TGTGCCAGCAGCATCCTCTACGAGCAGTACTTC
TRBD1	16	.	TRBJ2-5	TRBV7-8	CASSASGTGEGETQYF	TGTGCCAGCTCGGCATCGGGGACAGGGGAGGGAGAGACCCAGTACTTC
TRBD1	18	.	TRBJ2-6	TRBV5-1	CASNQLGQTRSGANVLTF	TGCGCCAGCAACCAGCTGGGACAGACGCGCTCTGGGGCCAACGTCCTGACTTTC
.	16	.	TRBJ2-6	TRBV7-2	CASSFDGGSGANVLTF	TGTGCCAGCAGCTTTGATGGGGGCTCTGGGGCCAACGTCCTGACTTTC
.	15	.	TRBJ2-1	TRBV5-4	CASSLALDRSDEQFF	TGTGCCAGCAGCTTGGCGCTAGACAGGTCTGATGAGCAGTTCTTC
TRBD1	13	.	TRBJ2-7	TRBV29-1	CSVPGQGLNEQYF	TGCAGCGTCCCGGGACAGGGGCTTAACGAGCAGTACTTC
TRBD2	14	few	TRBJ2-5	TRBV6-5	CASTNSGGQETQYF	TGTGCCAGCACGAATAGCGGGGGGCAAGAGACCCAGTACTTC
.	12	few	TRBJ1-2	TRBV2	CASSGGTYGYTF	TGTGCCAGCAGTGGCGGGACGTATGGCTACACCTTC
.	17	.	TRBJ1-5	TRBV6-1	CASSEVYPVTSNQPQHF	TGTGCCAGCAGTGAAGTTTACCCCGTAACCAGCAATCAGCCCCAGCATTTT
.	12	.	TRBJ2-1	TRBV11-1	CASSLFIDEQFF	TGTGCCAGCAGCTTATTCATTGATGAGCAGTTCTTC
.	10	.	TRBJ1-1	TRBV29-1	CSVGHTEAFF	TGCAGCGTTGGACACACTGAAGCTTTCTTT
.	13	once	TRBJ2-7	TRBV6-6	CASTPSSEGEQYF	TGTGCCAGCACGCCGTCCTCCGAGGGGGAGCAGTACTTC
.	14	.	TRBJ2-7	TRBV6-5	CASSSLSLGGEQYF	TGTGCCAGCAGTTCCCTAAGTTTAGGAGGCGAGCAGTACTTC
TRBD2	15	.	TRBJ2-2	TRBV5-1	CASRTSGMDPGELFF	TGCGCCAGCAGGACTAGCGGGATGGATCCCGGGGAGCTGTTTTTT
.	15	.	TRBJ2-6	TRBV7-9	CASSDSGAGANVLTF	TGTGCCAGCAGCGACTCAGGGGCTGGGGCCAACGTCCTGACTTTC
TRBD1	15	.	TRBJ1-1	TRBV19	CASSLRQGMNTEAFF	TGTGCCAGTAGTCTGCGACAGGGCATGAACACTGAAGCTTTCTTT
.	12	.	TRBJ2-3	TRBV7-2	CASSSNRWDQYF	TGTGCCAGCAGCTCAAATCGATGGGACCAGTATTTT
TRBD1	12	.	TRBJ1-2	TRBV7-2	CASSFTGGGYTF	TGTGCCAGCAGCTTTACAGGGGGTGGCTACACCTTC
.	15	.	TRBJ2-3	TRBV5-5	CASSLQGGKTDTQYF	TGTGCCAGCAGCTTGCAAGGCGGAAAAACAGATACGCAGTATTTT
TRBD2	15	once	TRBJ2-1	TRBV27	CASSTPRGLGNEQFF	TGTGCCAGCAGTACCCCGCGGGGGTTAGGGAATGAGCAGTTCTTC
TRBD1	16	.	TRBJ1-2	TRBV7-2	CASSPRGAGGNYGYTF	TGTGCCAGCAGCCCCAGGGGGGCAGGGGGAAACTATGGCTACACCTTC
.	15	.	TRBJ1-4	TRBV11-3	CASSQMSGTNEKLFF	TGTGCCAGCAGCCAGATGTCCGGGACTAATGAAAAACTGTTTTTT
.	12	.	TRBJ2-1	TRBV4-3	CASSRRGNEQFF	TGCGCCAGCAGCCGCCGGGGCAATGAGCAGTTCTTC
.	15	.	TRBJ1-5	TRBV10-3	CATALTGTQDQPQHF	TGTGCCACCGCCTTAACAGGGACTCAGGATCAGCCCCAGCATTTT
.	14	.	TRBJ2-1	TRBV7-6	CASSRGGRGNEQFF	TGTGCCAGCAGCCGGGGAGGGAGGGGGAATGAGCAGTTCTTC
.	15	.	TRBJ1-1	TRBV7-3	CASSPGGAAGTEAFF	TGTGCCAGCAGCCCTGGGGGCGCGGCGGGCACTGAAGCTTTCTTT
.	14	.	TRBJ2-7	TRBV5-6	CASSLVEQTYEQYF	TGTGCCAGCAGCTTGGTGGAGCAAACCTACGAGCAGTACTTC
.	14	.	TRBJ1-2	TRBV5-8	CASRPFQGNYGYTF	TGTGCCAGCAGACCATTCCAAGGGAACTATGGCTACACCTTC